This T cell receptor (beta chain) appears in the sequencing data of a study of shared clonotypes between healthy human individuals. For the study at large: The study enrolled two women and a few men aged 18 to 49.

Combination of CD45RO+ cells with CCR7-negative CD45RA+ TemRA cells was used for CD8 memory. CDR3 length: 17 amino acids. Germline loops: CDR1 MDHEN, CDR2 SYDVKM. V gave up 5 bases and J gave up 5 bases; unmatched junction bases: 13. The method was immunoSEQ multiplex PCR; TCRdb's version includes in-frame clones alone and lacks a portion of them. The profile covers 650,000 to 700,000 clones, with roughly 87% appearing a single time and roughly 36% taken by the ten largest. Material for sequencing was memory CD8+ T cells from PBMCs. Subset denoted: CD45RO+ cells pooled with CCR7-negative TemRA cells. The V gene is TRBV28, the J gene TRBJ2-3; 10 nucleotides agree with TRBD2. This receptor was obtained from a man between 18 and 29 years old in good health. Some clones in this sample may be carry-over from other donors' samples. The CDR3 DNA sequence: TGTGCCAGCAGTACAACGGATAGCGGGAGGTTTTTAGATACGCAGTATTTT. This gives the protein CASSTTDSGRFLDTQYF. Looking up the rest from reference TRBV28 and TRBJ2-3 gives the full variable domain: DVKVTQSSRYLVKRTGEKVFLECVQDMDHENMFWYRQDPGLGLRLIYFSYDVKMKEKGDIPEGYSVSREKKERFSLILESASTNQTSMYLCASSTTDSGRFLDTQYFGPGTRLTVL.